The 2 T cell receptor beta chains given below trace back to one sample, sequenced in a study of beta chain features in type 1 diabetes. cDNA synthesis used the whole RNA isolate, giving expressed TCRB sequences. The data were produced by immunoSEQ multiplex PCR, yet TCRdb's version contains in-frame clones alone and is incomplete. The repertoire holds about 620,000 clones, with 15% as singletons. Sequenced: naive CD4+ T cells from blood. The origin of the receptors is a man aged 18 to 30 in good health.

In the case of this clone: The same CDR3 arises from other DNA sequences in this sample as well. CDR3 bases: TGTGCCAGCTCCCCCACTCAGAACACTGAAGCTTTCTTT. Translation gives CASSPTQNTEAFF. This chain connects TRBV18 to TRBJ1-1; D not resolved. The V gene's germline CDR1 is KGHSH and CDR2 LQKENI. The CDR3 is made up of 13 amino acids. Trimming stripped 6 bases from V and 1 base from J, with 9 bases between. Together with reference TRBV18 and TRBJ1-1, the CDR3 gives the full variable domain: NAGVMQNPRHLVRRRGQEARLRCSPMKGHSHVYWYRQLPEEGLKFMVYLQKENIIDESGMPKERFSAEFPKEGPSILRIQQVVRGDSAAYFCASSPTQNTEAFFGQGTRLTVV.

This chain uses TRBV2 with TRBJ1-2, with unresolved D. The CDR3 totals 13 residues. Germline CDR1 and CDR2: SNHLY and FYNNEI. The V end was cut by 2 bases, the J end by 6 bases, with 10 bases between. The CDR3 DNA sequence: TGTGCCAGCAGTGAATCCGGGCCTCATGGCTACACCTTC. Translation gives CASSESGPHGYTF.